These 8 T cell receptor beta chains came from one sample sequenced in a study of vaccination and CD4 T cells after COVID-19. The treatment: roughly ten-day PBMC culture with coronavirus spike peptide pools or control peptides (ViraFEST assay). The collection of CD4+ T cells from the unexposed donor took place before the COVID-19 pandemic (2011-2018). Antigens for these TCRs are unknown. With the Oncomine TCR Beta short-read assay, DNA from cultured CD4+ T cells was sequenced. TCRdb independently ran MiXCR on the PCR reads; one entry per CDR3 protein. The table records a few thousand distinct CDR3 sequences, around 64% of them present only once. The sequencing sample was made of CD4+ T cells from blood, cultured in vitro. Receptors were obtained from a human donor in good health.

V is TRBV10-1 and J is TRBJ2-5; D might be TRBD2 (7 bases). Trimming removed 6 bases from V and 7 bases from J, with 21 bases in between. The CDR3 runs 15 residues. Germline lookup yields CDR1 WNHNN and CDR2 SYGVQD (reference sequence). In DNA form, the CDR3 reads TGCGCCAGCAGACAGGGCTGGGCCCGGGGGGTGACCCAGTACTTC. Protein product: CASRQGWARGVTQYF.

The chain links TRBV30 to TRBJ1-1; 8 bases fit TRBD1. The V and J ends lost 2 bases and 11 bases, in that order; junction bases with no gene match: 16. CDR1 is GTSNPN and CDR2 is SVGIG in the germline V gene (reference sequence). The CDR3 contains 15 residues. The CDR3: CAWSSGLQGVKWAFF. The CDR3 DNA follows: TGTGCCTGGAGTTCCGGACTACAGGGGGTCAAGTGGGCTTTCTTT.

CDR3 residues: CASSLPSGGADNEQFF. CDR3 DNA sequence: TGTGCCAGCAGCTTGCCTAGCGGGGGGGCCGACAATGAGCAGTTCTTC. This sequence joins TRBV5-4 and TRBJ2-1; TRBD2 aligns across 12 bases. The J segment lost 5 bases and the V segment lost 1 base, leaving 4 bases of the junction unmatched. The CDR3 extends over 16 amino acids. Germline CDR1 and CDR2: SGHNT and YYREEE (reference sequence).

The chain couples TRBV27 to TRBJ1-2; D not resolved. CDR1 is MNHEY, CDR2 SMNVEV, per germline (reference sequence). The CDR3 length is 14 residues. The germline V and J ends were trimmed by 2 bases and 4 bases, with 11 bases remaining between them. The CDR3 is CASSLEYRSYGYTF. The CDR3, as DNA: TGTGCCAGCAGTTTAGAATACAGAAGCTATGGCTACACCTTC.

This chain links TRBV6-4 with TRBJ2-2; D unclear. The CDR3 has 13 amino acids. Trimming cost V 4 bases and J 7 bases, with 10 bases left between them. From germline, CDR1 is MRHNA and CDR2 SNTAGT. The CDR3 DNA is TGTGCCAGCAGTGGAGAACATAACGGGGAGCTGTTTTTT. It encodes CASSGEHNGELFF.

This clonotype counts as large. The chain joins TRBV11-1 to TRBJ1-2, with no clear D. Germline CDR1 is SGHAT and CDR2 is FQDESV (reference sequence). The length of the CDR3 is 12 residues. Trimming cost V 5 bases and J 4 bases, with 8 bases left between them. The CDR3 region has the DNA TGTGCCAGCAGCGCTAACGGCTATGGCTACACCTTC. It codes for CASSANGYGYTF.

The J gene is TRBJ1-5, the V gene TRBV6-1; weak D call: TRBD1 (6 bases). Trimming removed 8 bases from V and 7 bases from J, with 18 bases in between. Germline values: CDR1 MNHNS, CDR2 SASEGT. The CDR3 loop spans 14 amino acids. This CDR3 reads CASGKTGFGQPQHF. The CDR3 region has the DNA TGTGCCAGCGGAAAAACAGGGTTCGGCCAGCCCCAGCATTTT.

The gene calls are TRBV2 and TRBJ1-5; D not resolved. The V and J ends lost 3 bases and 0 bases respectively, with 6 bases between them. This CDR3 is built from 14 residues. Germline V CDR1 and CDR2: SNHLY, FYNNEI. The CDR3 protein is CASSEEFSNQPQHF. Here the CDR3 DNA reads TGTGCCAGCAGTGAGGAGTTTAGCAATCAGCCCCAGCATTTT.